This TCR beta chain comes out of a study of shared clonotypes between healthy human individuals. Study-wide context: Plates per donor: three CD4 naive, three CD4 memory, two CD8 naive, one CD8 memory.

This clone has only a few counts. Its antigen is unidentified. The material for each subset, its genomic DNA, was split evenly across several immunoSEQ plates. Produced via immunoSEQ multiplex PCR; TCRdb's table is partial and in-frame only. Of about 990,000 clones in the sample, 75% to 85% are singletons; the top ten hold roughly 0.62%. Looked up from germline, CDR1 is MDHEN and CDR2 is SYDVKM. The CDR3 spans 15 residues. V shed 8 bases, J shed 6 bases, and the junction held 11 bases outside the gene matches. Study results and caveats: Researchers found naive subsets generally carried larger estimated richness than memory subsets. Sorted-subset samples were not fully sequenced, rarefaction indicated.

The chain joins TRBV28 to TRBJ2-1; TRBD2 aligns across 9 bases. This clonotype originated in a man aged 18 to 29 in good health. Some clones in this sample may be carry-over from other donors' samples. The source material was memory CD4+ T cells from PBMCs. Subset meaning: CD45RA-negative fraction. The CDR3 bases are TGTGCCAGCTACGGGGCGGGAGGGCTCAGCAATGAGCAGTTCTTC. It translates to CASYGAGGLSNEQFF.